A selection of T cell receptor beta chains follows, all from one sample in a study of metastatic and nonmetastatic thyroid tumors. TCRdb called clones again from the PCR reads with MiXCR. The sample includes about 27,000 clones, roughly 25% of them seen just once. The sequenced sample was blood. These receptors all come from a female donor with papillary thyroid cancer or a benign thyroid nodule (not recorded which). Some clones in this sample may be carry-over from other donors' samples. Each CDR3 is given with its conserved first and last residue. A D gene is named only where the DNA matches it firmly. For some rows the clone size is stated as once, few or many, or as a class when expanded; others skip it.

clone size: NA
J gene: TRBJ2-7
D gene: TRBD2
V gene: TRBV19
CDR3 protein: CASSLAGGPYEQYF
CDR3 DNA: TGTGCCAGCTCTCTAGCGGGAGGGCCCTACGAGCAGTACTTC

clone size: many
J gene: TRBJ2-2
D gene: NA
V gene: TRBV4-1
CDR3 protein: CASSLERGSGELFF
CDR3 DNA: TGCGCCAGCAGCCTTGAACGTGGGTCCGGGGAGCTGTTTTTT

clone size: many
J gene: TRBJ2-1
D gene: NA
V gene: TRBV9
CDR3 protein: CASSVPSSAGEQFF
CDR3 DNA: TGTGCCAGCAGCGTGCCCTCTAGCGCCGGTGAGCAGTTCTTC

clone size: medium-sized
J gene: TRBJ1-1
D gene: NA
V gene: TRBV6-1
CDR3 protein: CASTLTGGKTFF
CDR3 DNA: TGTGCCAGCACTTTAACCGGGGGAAAGACTTTCTTT

clone size: medium-sized
J gene: TRBJ1-3
D gene: NA
V gene: TRBV27
CDR3 protein: CASGLLDSRAGNTIYF
CDR3 DNA: TGTGCCAGCGGTCTCCTGGACTCCCGAGCGGGAAACACCATATATTTT

clone size: NA
J gene: TRBJ1-2
D gene: NA
V gene: TRBV6-1
CDR3 protein: CASSVGGAAYGHTF
CDR3 DNA: TGTGCCAGCAGTGTAGGGGGGGCTGCCTATGGACACACCTTC

clone size: many
J gene: TRBJ2-1
D gene: TRBD2
V gene: TRBV5-1
CDR3 protein: CASSLLAGLATSSYNEQFF
CDR3 DNA: TGCGCCAGCAGCTTGTTGGCGGGACTAGCGACGAGCTCCTACAATGAGCAGTTCTTC

clone size: NA
J gene: TRBJ2-7
D gene: TRBD1
V gene: TRBV6-1
CDR3 protein: CASSEQGAAHPGEQYF
CDR3 DNA: TGTGCCAGCAGCGAACAGGGGGCGGCTCACCCAGGGGAGCAGTACTTC

clone size: NA
J gene: TRBJ1-1
D gene: NA
V gene: TRBV19
CDR3 protein: CASSIEGGTMGRNTEAFF
CDR3 DNA: TGTGCCAGTAGTATCGAAGGGGGGACAATGGGCCGGAACACTGAAGCTTTCTTT

clone size: few
J gene: TRBJ1-1
D gene: TRBD1
V gene: TRBV30
CDR3 protein: CAWRRTGRNTEAFF
CDR3 DNA: TGTGCCTGGAGGAGGACAGGGAGGAACACTGAAGCTTTCTTT

clone size: many
J gene: TRBJ2-4
D gene: NA
V gene: TRBV6-1
CDR3 protein: CASSEALLQGAKNIQYF
CDR3 DNA: TGTGCCAGCAGTGAAGCTCTCCTACAAGGAGCCAAAAACATTCAGTACTTC

clone size: NA
J gene: TRBJ2-7
D gene: TRBD1
V gene: TRBV20-1
CDR3 protein: CSARDPGQGFGEKYF
CDR3 DNA: TGCAGTGCTAGGGATCCGGGACAGGGATTCGGCGAGAAGTACTTT

clone size: many
J gene: TRBJ1-1
D gene: NA
V gene: TRBV29-1
CDR3 protein: CSVAGQGGWTEAFF
CDR3 DNA: TGCAGCGTAGCGGGGCAGGGAGGCTGGACTGAAGCTTTCTTT

clone size: many
J gene: TRBJ2-3
D gene: NA
V gene: TRBV5-8
CDR3 protein: CASSFEPSTDTQYF
CDR3 DNA: TGTGCCAGCAGCTTCGAGCCCAGTACAGATACGCAGTATTTT

clone size: medium-sized
J gene: TRBJ1-5
D gene: TRBD1
V gene: TRBV28
CDR3 protein: CASLRQGRNQPQHF
CDR3 DNA: TGTGCCAGCCTTAGACAGGGCAGGAATCAGCCCCAGCATTTT

clone size: NA
J gene: TRBJ1-5
D gene: NA
V gene: TRBV20-1
CDR3 protein: CSARWGGGAARPQHF
CDR3 DNA: TGCAGTGCTAGATGGGGCGGGGGAGCGGCTCGGCCCCAGCATTTT

clone size: NA
J gene: TRBJ2-2
D gene: NA
V gene: TRBV15
CDR3 protein: CATSREGQTGELFF
CDR3 DNA: TGTGCCACCAGCAGAGAGGGACAAACCGGGGAGCTGTTTTTT